This T cell receptor (beta chain) emerged from a study of a mutant IDH1 vaccine in newly diagnosed glioma. For the study at large: Patients under treatment included approximately 60% males and about 38% females and had a mean age of around 40 years. Patients had received radiotherapy, temozolomide, or both previously, most receiving both. Study-wide results and limits: Most patients, around 93%, showed vaccine-induced immune responses. Pseudoprogression showed no apparent link to changes in top peripheral T cell clonotypes.

Time point specified: baseline, week 1 (first vaccination visit). Treatment in this sample: pre-vaccination baseline after standard-of-care therapy. Some clones are missing from TCRdb's copy, which holds only in-frame ones; the method was immunoSEQ multiplex PCR. The sample lists around 67,000 clones; around 82% were seen once. There are a few counts of this clone. Antigen unknown. CDR3 size: 11 residues. Trimming removed 5 bases from V and 2 bases from J, with 6 bases in between. Germline CDR1 reads SQVTM; CDR2 reads ANQGSEA. The sample was peripheral blood mononuclear cells (PBMCs), taken from a glioma patient treated with radiotherapy, temozolomide or both. V gene TRBV29-1 combines with J gene TRBJ1-2; a weak D match, TRBD1 (5 bases). This sequence was found in a woman under 30 with glioma. Some clones in this sample may be carry-over from other donors' samples. CDR3 residues: CSVRDNYGYTF. CDR3 in DNA: TGCAGCGTTCGGGACAACTATGGCTACACCTTC.